These 21 T cell receptor beta chains came from one sample sequenced in a study of CD8 T cells in Susac syndrome (dated by TCRdb to the late 2010s). Libraries were built with the immunoSEQ multiplex PCR assay. RNA was extracted with the RNeasy kit and 0.5 to 1 ug was reverse transcribed using random hexamers. TCRdb reanalyzed the raw reads on its own, using fastp at Q25 for trimming and MiXCR for clone calling, and kept in-frame beta chains. For every CDR3 protein sequence, its rows merge into one entry that carries the most common genes and DNA. The sample table holds approximately 160,000 distinct CDR3 sequences, of which around 93% were seen once. Of the sample, just over 0.13% falls within the top ten clones. Sequencing was performed on CD4+ T cells from PBMCs. The source of these receptors is a human donor in good health.

This clonotype has a single count. The J gene is TRBJ2-1, the V gene TRBV3-1; TRBD2 matches at 9 bases. Germline V lookup: CDR1 LGHDT, CDR2 YNNKEL (reference sequence). This CDR3 has 13 amino acids. V was clipped by 5 bases and J by 8 bases; unmatched bases: 4. The CDR3 protein is CASSLAGADEQFF. The CDR3 DNA reads as TGTGCCAGCAGCTTAGCGGGGGCAGATGAGCAGTTCTTC.

This clonotype was seen once. The J gene is TRBJ2-3, the V gene TRBV6-2 or TRBV6-3, with 8 bases lining up with TRBD1. The CDR3 extends over 14 amino acids. Losses at the gene ends were 6 bases for V and 4 bases for J; bases not matched to a gene: 6. Germline V gives CDR1 MNHEY, CDR2 SVGEGT. The CDR3 DNA reads TGTGCCAGCAGCTGGGGACAGGCCCCAGATACGCAGTATTTT. Residues: CASSWGQAPDTQYF.

This clonotype was seen just once. This chain joins TRBV7-9 and TRBJ1-3; 7 nucleotides align to TRBD1. The CDR3 totals 16 residues. In germline, CDR1 is SEHNR, CDR2 FQNEAQ (reference sequence). V shed 3 bases and J 2 bases; nucleotides not matched to a gene: 7. Here the CDR3 reads CASSLIFQGAGNTIYF. CDR3 DNA sequence: TGTGCCAGCAGCTTGATTTTCCAGGGGGCTGGAAACACCATATATTTT.

This rearrangement joins TRBV5-1 to TRBJ2-3; D is ambiguous. Germline V gene data show CDR1 as SGHRS and CDR2 as YFSETQ. Trimming left V 0 bases short and J 1 base short, with 9 bases between. This CDR3 is 15 amino acids long. The CDR3 loop reads CASSLDGPGTDTQYF. As DNA, the CDR3 is TGCGCCAGCAGCTTGGACGGGCCCGGCACAGATACGCAGTATTTT.

The sample holds one count of this clonotype. V gene TRBV5-4 combines with J gene TRBJ2-5; D ambiguous. The CDR3 length is 13 residues. Germline V gives CDR1 SGHNT, CDR2 YYREEE (reference sequence). With 0 bases removed from V and 4 bases from J, the gap between germline ends came to 7 bases. This chain's CDR3 is CASSLAPPETQYF. The DNA for the CDR3 is TGTGCCAGCAGCTTGGCTCCTCCAGAGACCCAGTACTTC.

The chain recombines TRBV12-3 or TRBV12-4 with TRBJ1-2, with D unresolved. V gave up 6 bases and J gave up 4 bases, with 12 bases separating them. This CDR3 spans 13 amino acids. CDR3 protein: CASRESLRYGYTF. Here the CDR3 DNA reads TGTGCCAGCAGAGAGAGTCTCCGCTATGGCTACACCTTC.

The chain uses TRBV7-2 and TRBJ1-1, with D tentatively TRBD1 (5 bases). The V gene's germline CDR1 is SGHTA and CDR2 FQGNSA. The CDR3 runs to 15 residues. Trimming took 2 bases from V and 3 from J, leaving 13 bases between them. DNA of the CDR3: TGTGCCAGCAGCTTACGGCCAGGGAGGGACACTGAAGCTTTCTTT. Residues: CASSLRPGRDTEAFF.

The chain uses TRBV18 and TRBJ1-1; D remains unclear. Germline CDR1 KGHSH, CDR2 LQKENI. The length of the CDR3 is 15 residues. V shed 2 bases and J shed 1 base, with 11 bases lying between them. DNA for the CDR3: TGTGCCAGCTCACCAAGGGCCGCGGGGAACACTGAAGCTTTCTTT. Translating it yields CASSPRAAGNTEAFF.

The chain links TRBV5-4 to TRBJ2-5, with 11 positions matching TRBD2. The junction had 7 bases not matched to a gene; V was cut back by 1 base and J by 5 bases. The CDR3 is 16 amino acids. The V gene's germline CDR1 is SGHNT and CDR2 YYREEE (reference sequence). CDR3 nucleotide sequence: TGTGCCAGCAGCTTGTCTCTAGCGGGGGGTATTGAGACCCAGTACTTC. Amino acid sequence: CASSLSLAGGIETQYF.

V is TRBV29-1 and J is TRBJ1-2; D possibly corresponds to TRBD1 (6 bases). The CDR3 has 13 residues. Germline V gene sequence: CDR1 SQVTM, CDR2 ANQGSEA. Trimming left V 7 bases short and J 6 bases short, with 18 bases between. The CDR3 spells CSAYRQVLDGYTF. The CDR3 nucleotides are TGCAGCGCCTACCGACAGGTTCTGGATGGCTACACCTTC.

This chain links TRBV21-1 with TRBJ2-7; TRBD1, the table's D call, lacks a check against the DNA. TRBV21-1 is tagged as a pseudogene. The CDR3 is 11 amino acids. The CDR3 region has the DNA TGTGCCAGCAACGGACAGGGAGAGCAGTACTTC. Protein sequence: CASNGQGEQYF.

The rearrangement links TRBV3-1 to TRBJ1-2; D unresolved. The CDR3 covers 14 residues. Trimming took off 0 bases at V and 8 bases at J, with 13 bases between the two ends. The germline V gene has CDR1 LGHDT and CDR2 YNNKEL (reference sequence). CDR3 loop: CASSQDGGVWGYTF. The CDR3 coding sequence is TGTGCCAGCAGCCAAGATGGAGGAGTTTGGGGCTACACCTTC.

The V gene is TRBV10-1, the J gene TRBJ2-7, with a possible D match to TRBD1 (5 bases). The length of the CDR3 is 11 residues. The V gene's germline CDR1 is WNHNN and CDR2 SYGVQD (reference sequence). The CDR3 nucleotides are TGCGCCAGCAGTGAGGCGACAGCTGTCGGGGTC. Translated, it gives CASSEATAVGV.

The V gene is TRBV30, the J gene TRBJ2-1; weak D call: TRBD1 (6 bases). CDR3 length: 14 residues. The V and J ends lost 8 bases and 4 bases respectively, with 18 bases between them. Looked up from germline, CDR1 is GTSNPN and CDR2 is SVGIG (reference sequence). CDR3 sequence: CAQAQGLAYNEQFF. The CDR3 coding sequence is TGTGCCCAAGCTCAGGGGCTCGCTTACAATGAGCAGTTCTTC.

The CDR3 DNA reads TGTGCCAGCAGCCAGACCCGGGGAGAGACCCAGTACTTC. This translates into CASSQTRGETQYF. V usage is TRBV11-2 and J usage is TRBJ2-5; possible D gene TRBD2, 5 bases. CDR1 and CDR2 (germline): SGHAT, FQNNGV. V lost 5 bases and J lost 4, with 11 bases in between. This CDR3 is built from 13 residues.

The chain carries TRBV11-1 and TRBJ1-2; 7 bases are a match to TRBD1. V dropped 5 bases and J dropped 2; count of bases not matched to a gene: 5. Germline CDR1 and CDR2: SGHAT and FQDESV (reference sequence). The CDR3 has 14 residues. CDR3 loop: CASSHADRNYGYTF. The CDR3 DNA reads TGTGCCAGCAGCCACGCGGACAGGAACTATGGCTACACCTTC. Using reference TRBV11-1 and TRBJ1-2 for the parts outside the CDR3, the full variable domain is EAEVAQSPRYKITEKSQAVAFWCDPISGHATLYWYRQILGQGPELLVQFQDESVVDDSQLPKDRFSAERLKGVDSTLKIQPAELGDSAMYLCASSHADRNYGYTFGSGTRLTVV.

The chain is built from TRBV19 and TRBJ1-2; a weak D match, TRBD1 (5 bases). CDR3 length: 13 amino acids. Germline V gene sequence: CDR1 LNHDA, CDR2 SQIVND (reference sequence). V was pared by 5 bases and J by 6 bases, with 13 bases between. In DNA form, the CDR3 reads TGTGCCAGTAGTGATACCGGGACTGATGGCTACACCTTC. This sequence encodes CASSDTGTDGYTF.

This chain joins TRBV12-3 or TRBV12-4 and TRBJ2-7, with D possibly matching TRBD1 (6 bases). Deletions cut 5 bases from V and 4 bases from J, with 15 bases between. This CDR3 contains 14 residues. The CDR3 is CASSNSQGFYEQYF. The CDR3 DNA reads TGTGCCAGCAGTAACTCACAGGGTTTTTACGAGCAGTACTTC.

In DNA form, the CDR3 reads TGCAGCGTTTATGGGACAGCTACCACAGATACGCAGTATTTT. It specifies CSVYGTATTDTQYF. V gene TRBV29-1 combines with J gene TRBJ2-3; TRBD1 aligns across 7 bases. The germline V gene has CDR1 SQVTM and CDR2 ANQGSEA. Trimming took 5 bases from V and 2 from J; bases not matched to a gene: 7. The CDR3 has 14 amino acids.

The rearrangement uses TRBV5-1 and TRBJ2-5, with D possibly matching TRBD2 (5 bases). Germline V CDR1 and CDR2: SGHRS, YFSETQ. The CDR3 spans 14 residues. Trimming left V 3 bases short and J 2 bases short, with 11 bases between. DNA for the CDR3: TGCGCCAGCAGCTATGGACTGACTCAAGAGACCCAGTACTTC. Amino acids: CASSYGLTQETQYF. Together with reference TRBV5-1 and TRBJ2-5, the CDR3 gives the full variable domain: KAGVTQTPRYLIKTRGQQVTLSCSPISGHRSVSWYQQTPGQGLQFLFEYFSETQRNKGNFPGRFSGRQFSNSRSEMNVSTLELGDSALYLCASSYGLTQETQYFGPGTRLLVL.

This chain connects TRBV29-1 to TRBJ2-5, with D unresolved. Trimming removed 8 bases at V and 4 bases at J, with 14 bases between. This CDR3 region has 12 residues. Germline CDR1 reads SQVTM; CDR2 reads ANQGSEA. The CDR3: CSSLNHAETQYF. CDR3 bases: TGCAGCTCCTTGAACCACGCAGAGACCCAGTACTTC.